The rows below give T cell receptor beta chains drawn from one sample of a study of response to subunit inactivated influenza vaccine. TCRdb analysed the RT-PCR reads with MiXCR anew, one entry per CDR3 protein. The sample has hundreds of thousands of distinct CDR3 sequences; 12% are singletons. The input for sequencing was PBMCs from blood, taken on the day of vaccination. These receptor sequences come from a man aged 50-59 years who received an inactivated influenza vaccine. CDR3s include the opening cysteine and the closing phenylalanine or tryptophan. Each record gives: D gene, J gene, clone size, V gene, CDR3 DNA, CDR3 protein. D genes are given only for firm matches. The listing skips clone size in some rows; elsewhere it reads once, few, many or a size class.

d_gene: -; j_gene: TRBJ2-5; abundance: few; v_gene: TRBV6-2/TRBV6-3; CDR3nt: TGTGCCAGCAGTTACTCTATGCGGGCAGCCGGGGAGACCCAGTACTTC; CDR3aa: CASSYSMRAAGETQYF
d_gene: TRBD2; j_gene: TRBJ2-2; abundance: -; v_gene: TRBV10-3; CDR3nt: TGTGCCATCAGTCATAGCGGGAGGTTAACCGGGGAGCTGTTTTTT; CDR3aa: CAISHSGRLTGELFF
d_gene: TRBD1; j_gene: TRBJ2-5; abundance: -; v_gene: TRBV7-7; CDR3nt: TGTGCTAGCAGCCCTACCAGACGGGACAGGGTCTCCTTC; CDR3aa: CASSPTRRDRVSF
d_gene: TRBD1; j_gene: TRBJ2-7; abundance: few; v_gene: TRBV7-2; CDR3nt: TGTGCCAGCAGCTTTTCCCGGACAGGGACCAACTACGAGCAGTACTTC; CDR3aa: CASSFSRTGTNYEQYF
d_gene: TRBD2; j_gene: TRBJ2-1; abundance: many; v_gene: TRBV9; CDR3nt: TGTGCCAGCAGCCCCGGACTAGCGGCCTACAATGAGCAGTTCTTC; CDR3aa: CASSPGLAAYNEQFF
d_gene: TRBD1; j_gene: TRBJ2-7; abundance: -; v_gene: TRBV3-1; CDR3nt: TGTGCCTGCACCCCAACCGTTGGACAGGGCTTCTACGAGCAGTACTTC; CDR3aa: CACTPTVGQGFYEQYF
d_gene: -; j_gene: TRBJ2-5; abundance: many; v_gene: TRBV28; CDR3nt: TGTGCCACCGAGGGAAGGGTCGAGACCCAGTACTTC; CDR3aa: CATEGRVETQYF
d_gene: -; j_gene: TRBJ2-7; abundance: many; v_gene: TRBV12-3/TRBV12-4; CDR3nt: TGTGCCAGCAGTGCCGGGACCCTCGAGCAGTACTTC; CDR3aa: CASSAGTLEQYF
d_gene: TRBD2; j_gene: TRBJ2-1; abundance: -; v_gene: TRBV5-1; CDR3nt: TGCGCCAGCAGCTTAGCGGGAGGGAAGAATGAGCAGTTCTTC; CDR3aa: CASSLAGGKNEQFF
d_gene: -; j_gene: TRBJ2-1; abundance: -; v_gene: TRBV7-8; CDR3nt: TGTGCCAGCAGCCTGAGGGACGGGGCCTTATCGAATGAGCAGTTCTTC; CDR3aa: CASSLRDGALSNEQFF
d_gene: -; j_gene: TRBJ1-2; abundance: many; v_gene: TRBV12-3/TRBV12-4; CDR3nt: TGTGCCAGCAGTCAGGCCCTGGAGTATGGCTACACCTTC; CDR3aa: CASSQALEYGYTF
d_gene: -; j_gene: TRBJ1-3; abundance: many; v_gene: TRBV13; CDR3nt: TGTGCCAGCAGCTTAGGTGATTCCTCTGGAAACACCATATATTTT; CDR3aa: CASSLGDSSGNTIYF
d_gene: TRBD2; j_gene: TRBJ2-6; abundance: few; v_gene: TRBV20-1; CDR3nt: TGCAGTGCTCAGGGGGCTAGCGGGGGAGGAGGGGCCAACGTCCTGACTTTC; CDR3aa: CSAQGASGGGGANVLTF
d_gene: -; j_gene: TRBJ2-7; abundance: few; v_gene: TRBV4-1; CDR3nt: TGCGCCAGCAGTCATCACCCCCCGGCACAGCAGATCTCCTACGAGCAGTACTTC; CDR3aa: CASSHHPPAQQISYEQYF
d_gene: TRBD1; j_gene: TRBJ2-5; abundance: many; v_gene: TRBV4-2; CDR3nt: TGTGCCAGCAGCCAGGACGCAGGGGGTGGACAAGAGACCCAGTACTTC; CDR3aa: CASSQDAGGGQETQYF
d_gene: TRBD1; j_gene: TRBJ2-7; abundance: -; v_gene: TRBV5-6; CDR3nt: TGTGCCAGCAGCTCTGACAGGGGCCCCATGCAGTACTTC; CDR3aa: CASSSDRGPMQYF
d_gene: -; j_gene: TRBJ2-2; abundance: many; v_gene: TRBV7-8; CDR3nt: TGTGCCAGCAGCGACCTGGCTTACACCGGGGAGCTGTTTTTT; CDR3aa: CASSDLAYTGELFF
d_gene: TRBD2; j_gene: TRBJ2-1; abundance: few; v_gene: TRBV6-2/TRBV6-3; CDR3nt: TGTGCCAGCAGCGCAACTAGCGCCTCCTACAATGAGCAGTTCTTC; CDR3aa: CASSATSASYNEQFF
d_gene: -; j_gene: TRBJ2-7; abundance: -; v_gene: TRBV28; CDR3nt: TGTGCCAGCAGTTTTCCGGACGGTTCCTACGAGCAGTACTTC; CDR3aa: CASSFPDGSYEQYF
d_gene: TRBD1; j_gene: TRBJ2-7; abundance: -; v_gene: TRBV3-1; CDR3nt: TGTGCCAGCAGCCCGGGACAGTGGTACTCCTACGAGCAGTACTTC; CDR3aa: CASSPGQWYSYEQYF
d_gene: -; j_gene: TRBJ1-6; abundance: few; v_gene: TRBV7-8; CDR3nt: TGTGCCAGCAGCTTAGCGAGGATGGACTATAATTCACCCCTCCACTTT; CDR3aa: CASSLARMDYNSPLHF
d_gene: TRBD2; j_gene: TRBJ2-1; abundance: -; v_gene: TRBV9; CDR3nt: TGTGCCAGCAGCGTAGAGTGGGGGAGGACTAGCGGGAGGAGTGAGCAGTTCTTC; CDR3aa: CASSVEWGRTSGRSEQFF
d_gene: TRBD2; j_gene: TRBJ2-3; abundance: -; v_gene: TRBV5-1; CDR3nt: TGCGCCAGCTCGAGCGGGGTCACAGATACGCAGTATTTT; CDR3aa: CASSSGVTDTQYF
d_gene: TRBD2; j_gene: TRBJ2-2; abundance: many; v_gene: TRBV5-1; CDR3nt: TGCGCCAGCAGCCTGGCGGCTGCTAGCGGACCTACCGGGGAGCTGTTTTTT; CDR3aa: CASSLAAASGPTGELFF
d_gene: -; j_gene: TRBJ2-5; abundance: many; v_gene: TRBV5-5; CDR3nt: TGTGCCAGCAGCTTTAGTCAGGGGAACCAAGAGACCCAGTACTTC; CDR3aa: CASSFSQGNQETQYF
d_gene: TRBD2; j_gene: TRBJ2-1; abundance: few; v_gene: TRBV20-1; CDR3nt: TGCAGTGCTAGCGGACTAGCGTACAATGAGCAGTTCTTC; CDR3aa: CSASGLAYNEQFF
d_gene: -; j_gene: TRBJ2-7; abundance: -; v_gene: TRBV20-1; CDR3nt: TGCAGTGCTAAATCCTTGGGGGCAAGGGACTACGAGCAGTACTTC; CDR3aa: CSAKSLGARDYEQYF
d_gene: TRBD1; j_gene: TRBJ2-1; abundance: few; v_gene: TRBV28; CDR3nt: TGTGCCAGCAGTTCGAACCGGGACAGGGCCCTCAATGAGCAGTTCTTC; CDR3aa: CASSSNRDRALNEQFF